This TCR delta chain is drawn from a study of gamma-delta T cells after stem cell transplantation. The CDR3 is 16 residues long. Per germline, CDR1 GEAIGNYY and CDR2 EKD. Trimming pared 2 bases from V and 0 bases from J, leaving 15 bases between. TCRdb re-processed the RT-PCR reads via CATT. The repertoire holds thousands of delta-chain clones, with 16% as singletons. The J gene is TRDJ1, the V gene TRDV2; weak D call: TRDD3 (6 bases). The sample comprised gamma-delta T cells. The TCR originated in a human donor. It is not recorded whose cells these are; they may come from a transplant donor. Here the CDR3 DNA reads TGTGCCTGTGACAGATTGGGGGGAGAGTACACCGATAAACTCATCTTT. Residues: CACDRLGGEYTDKLIF.